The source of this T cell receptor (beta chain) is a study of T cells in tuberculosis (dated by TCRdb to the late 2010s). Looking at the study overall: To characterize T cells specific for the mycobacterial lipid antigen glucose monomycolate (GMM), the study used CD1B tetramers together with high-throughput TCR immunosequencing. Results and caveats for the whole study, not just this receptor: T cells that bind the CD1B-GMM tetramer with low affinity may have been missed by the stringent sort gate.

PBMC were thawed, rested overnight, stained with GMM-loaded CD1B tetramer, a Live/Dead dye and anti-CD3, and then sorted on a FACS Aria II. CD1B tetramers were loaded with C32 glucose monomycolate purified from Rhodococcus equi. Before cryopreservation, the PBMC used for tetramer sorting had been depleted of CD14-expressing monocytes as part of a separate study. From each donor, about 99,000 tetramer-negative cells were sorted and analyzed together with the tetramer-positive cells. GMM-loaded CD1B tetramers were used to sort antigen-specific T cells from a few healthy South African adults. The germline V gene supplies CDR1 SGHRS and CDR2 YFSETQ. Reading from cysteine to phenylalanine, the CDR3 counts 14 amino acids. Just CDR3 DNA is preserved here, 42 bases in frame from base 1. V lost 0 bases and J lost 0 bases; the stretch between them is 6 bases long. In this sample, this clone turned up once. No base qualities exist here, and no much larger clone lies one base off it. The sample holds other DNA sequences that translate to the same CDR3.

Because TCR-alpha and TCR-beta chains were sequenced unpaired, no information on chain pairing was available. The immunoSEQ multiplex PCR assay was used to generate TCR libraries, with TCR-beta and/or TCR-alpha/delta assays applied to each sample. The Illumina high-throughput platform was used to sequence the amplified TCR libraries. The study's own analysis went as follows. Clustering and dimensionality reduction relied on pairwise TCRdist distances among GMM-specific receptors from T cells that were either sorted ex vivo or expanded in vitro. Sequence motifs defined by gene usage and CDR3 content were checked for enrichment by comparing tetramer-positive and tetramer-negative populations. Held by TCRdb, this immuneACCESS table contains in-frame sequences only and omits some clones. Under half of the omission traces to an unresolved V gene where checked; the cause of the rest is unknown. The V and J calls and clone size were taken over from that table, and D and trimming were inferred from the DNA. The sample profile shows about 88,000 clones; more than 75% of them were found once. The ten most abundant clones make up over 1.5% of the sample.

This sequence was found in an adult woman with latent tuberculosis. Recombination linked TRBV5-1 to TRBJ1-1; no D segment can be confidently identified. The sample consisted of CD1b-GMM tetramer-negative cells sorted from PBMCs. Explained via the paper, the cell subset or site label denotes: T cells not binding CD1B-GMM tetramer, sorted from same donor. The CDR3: CASSLAGMNTEAFF. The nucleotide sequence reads TGCGCCAGCAGCTTGGCCGGTATGAACACTGAAGCTTTCTTT.